This entry is about one TCR beta chain. This sample is part of a study of OX40 agonist ivuxolimab in advanced cancers. The CDR3 runs to 12 residues. Trimming stripped 4 bases from V and 4 bases from J, with 4 bases between. Germline V gene lookup returns CDR1 MDHEN and CDR2 SYDVKM. The table came from immunoSEQ multiplex PCR; TCRdb's copy has only in-frame clones and leaves some out. The top ten clones hold roughly 1.1% of a sample with over 85,000 clones, under 90% of them seen once. The specimen was CD4+ or CD8+ T cells sorted from blood, collected in a trial of the OX40 agonist ivuxolimab. The origin of this receptor is an adult with an advanced solid tumor such as melanoma, head and neck, liver or kidney cancer. The rearrangement uses TRBV28 and TRBJ1-4, with D unresolved. CDR3 in amino acids: CASSSINEKLFF. CDR3 nucleotide sequence: TGTGCCAGCAGTTCTATTAATGAAAAACTGTTTTTT.